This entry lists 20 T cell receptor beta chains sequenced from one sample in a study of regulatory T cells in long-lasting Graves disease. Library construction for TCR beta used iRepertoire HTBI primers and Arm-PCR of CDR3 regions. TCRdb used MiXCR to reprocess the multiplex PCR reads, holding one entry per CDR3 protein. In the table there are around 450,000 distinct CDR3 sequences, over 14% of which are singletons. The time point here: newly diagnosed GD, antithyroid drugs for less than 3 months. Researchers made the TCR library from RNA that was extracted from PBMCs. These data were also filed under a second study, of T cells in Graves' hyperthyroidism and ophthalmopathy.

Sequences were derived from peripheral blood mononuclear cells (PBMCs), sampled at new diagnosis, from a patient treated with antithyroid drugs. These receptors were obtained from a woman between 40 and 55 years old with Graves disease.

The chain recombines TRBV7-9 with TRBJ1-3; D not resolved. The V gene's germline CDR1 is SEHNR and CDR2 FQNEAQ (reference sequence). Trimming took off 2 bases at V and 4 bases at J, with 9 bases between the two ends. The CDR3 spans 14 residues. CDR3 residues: CASSLKGDGNTIYF. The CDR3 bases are TGTGCCAGCAGCTTAAAAGGCGACGGAAACACCATATATTTT.

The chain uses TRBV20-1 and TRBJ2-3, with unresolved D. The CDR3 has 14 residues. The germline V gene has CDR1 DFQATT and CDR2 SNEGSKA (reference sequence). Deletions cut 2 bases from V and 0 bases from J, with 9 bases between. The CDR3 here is CSARPSTSTDTQYF. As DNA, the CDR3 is TGCAGTGCTAGACCGAGTACTAGCACAGATACGCAGTATTTT.

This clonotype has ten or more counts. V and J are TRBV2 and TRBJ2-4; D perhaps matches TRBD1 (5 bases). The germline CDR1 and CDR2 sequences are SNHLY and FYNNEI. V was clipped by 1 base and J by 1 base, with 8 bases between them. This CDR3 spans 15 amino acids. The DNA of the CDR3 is TGTGCCAGCAGTGAAGGCAGGGCTGCCAAAAACATTCAGTACTTC. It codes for CASSEGRAAKNIQYF.

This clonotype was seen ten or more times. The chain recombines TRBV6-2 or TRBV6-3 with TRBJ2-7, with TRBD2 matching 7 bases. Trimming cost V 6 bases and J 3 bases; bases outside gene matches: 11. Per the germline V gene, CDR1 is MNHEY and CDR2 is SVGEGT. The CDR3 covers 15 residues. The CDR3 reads CASSPGTTDVYEQYF. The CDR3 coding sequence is TGTGCCAGCAGCCCCGGGACTACCGACGTCTACGAGCAGTACTTC.

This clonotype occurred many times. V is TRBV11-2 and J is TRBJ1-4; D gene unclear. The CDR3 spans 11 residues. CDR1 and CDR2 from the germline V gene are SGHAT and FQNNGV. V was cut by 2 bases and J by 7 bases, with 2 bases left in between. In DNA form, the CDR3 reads TGTGCCAGCAGCTTACGTGAAAAACTGTTTTTT. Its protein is CASSLREKLFF.

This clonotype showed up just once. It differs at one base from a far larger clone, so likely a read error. CDR3 region: CTSREGGGQETQYF. CDR3 nucleotides: TGTACCAGCAGGGAGGGCGGGGGCCAAGAGACCCAGTACTTC. V gene TRBV6-2 or TRBV6-3 combines with J gene TRBJ2-5; the match to TRBD2 covers 7 bases. CDR1 is MNHEY, CDR2 SVGEGT, per germline. This CDR3 has 14 amino acids.

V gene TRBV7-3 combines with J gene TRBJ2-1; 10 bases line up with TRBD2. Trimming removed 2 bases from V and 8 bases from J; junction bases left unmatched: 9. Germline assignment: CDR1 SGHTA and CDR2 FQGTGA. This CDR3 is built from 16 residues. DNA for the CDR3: TGTGCCAGCAGCTTATATGCGTCTAGCGGGAGCTATGAGCAGTTCTTC. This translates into CASSLYASSGSYEQFF.

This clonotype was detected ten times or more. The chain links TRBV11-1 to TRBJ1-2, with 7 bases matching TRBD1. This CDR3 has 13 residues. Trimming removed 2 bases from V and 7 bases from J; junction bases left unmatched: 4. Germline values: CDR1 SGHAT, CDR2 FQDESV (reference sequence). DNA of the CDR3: TGTGCCAGCAGCTTACAGACAGGGACTGGCTACACCTTC. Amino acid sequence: CASSLQTGTGYTF.

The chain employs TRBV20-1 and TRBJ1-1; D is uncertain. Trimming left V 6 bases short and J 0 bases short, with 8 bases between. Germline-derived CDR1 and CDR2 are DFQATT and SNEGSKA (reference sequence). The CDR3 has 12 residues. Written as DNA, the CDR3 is TGCAGTGCCAGGCCTGTGAACACTGAAGCTTTCTTT. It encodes CSARPVNTEAFF.

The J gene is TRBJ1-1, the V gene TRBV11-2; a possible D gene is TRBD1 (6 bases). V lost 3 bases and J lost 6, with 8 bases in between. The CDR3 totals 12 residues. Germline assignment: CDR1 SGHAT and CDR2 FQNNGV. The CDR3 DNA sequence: TGTGCCAGCAGCTTTACAGGGTCTGAAGCTTTCTTT. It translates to CASSFTGSEAFF.

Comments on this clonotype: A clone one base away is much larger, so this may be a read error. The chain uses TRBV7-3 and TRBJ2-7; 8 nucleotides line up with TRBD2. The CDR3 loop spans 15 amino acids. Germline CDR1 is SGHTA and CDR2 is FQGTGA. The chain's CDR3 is CASSLFPGRAYERYF. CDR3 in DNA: TGTGCCAGCAGCTTATTCCCCGGGAGGGCCTACGAGCGGTACTTC.

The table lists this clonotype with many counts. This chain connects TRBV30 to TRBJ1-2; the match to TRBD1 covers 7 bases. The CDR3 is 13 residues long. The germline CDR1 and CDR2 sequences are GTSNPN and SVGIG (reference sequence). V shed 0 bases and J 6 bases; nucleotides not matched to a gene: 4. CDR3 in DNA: TGTGCCTGGAGTGTTGGAGGGGGCGATGGCTACACCTTC. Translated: CAWSVGGGDGYTF.

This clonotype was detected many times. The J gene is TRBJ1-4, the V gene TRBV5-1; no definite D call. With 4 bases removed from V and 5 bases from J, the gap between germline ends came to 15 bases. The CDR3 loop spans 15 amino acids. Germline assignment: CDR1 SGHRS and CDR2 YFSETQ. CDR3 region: CASSVNGGENEKLFF. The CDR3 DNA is TGCGCCAGCAGCGTCAACGGAGGTGAAAATGAAAAACTGTTTTTT.

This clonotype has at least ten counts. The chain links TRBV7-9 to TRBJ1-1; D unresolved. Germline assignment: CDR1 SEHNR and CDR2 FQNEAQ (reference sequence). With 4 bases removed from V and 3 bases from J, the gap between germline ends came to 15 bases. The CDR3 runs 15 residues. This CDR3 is CASSSGRKEDTEAFF. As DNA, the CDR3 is TGTGCCAGCAGCTCTGGGCGGAAAGAGGACACTGAAGCTTTCTTT.

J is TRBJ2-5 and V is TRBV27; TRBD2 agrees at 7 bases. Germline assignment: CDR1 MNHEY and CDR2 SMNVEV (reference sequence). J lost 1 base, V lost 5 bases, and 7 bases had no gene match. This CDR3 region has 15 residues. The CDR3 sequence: CASSLGWGGQETQYF. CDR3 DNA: TGTGCCAGCAGTCTAGGTTGGGGGGGCCAAGAGACCCAGTACTTC.

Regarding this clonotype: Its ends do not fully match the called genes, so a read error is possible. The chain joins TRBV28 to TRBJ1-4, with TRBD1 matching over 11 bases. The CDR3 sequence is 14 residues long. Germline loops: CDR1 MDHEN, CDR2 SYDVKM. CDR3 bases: TGTGCCAGCAGTCCCGGGACAGGGGGTGAAAAACTGTCTTTT. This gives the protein CASSPGTGGEKLSF.

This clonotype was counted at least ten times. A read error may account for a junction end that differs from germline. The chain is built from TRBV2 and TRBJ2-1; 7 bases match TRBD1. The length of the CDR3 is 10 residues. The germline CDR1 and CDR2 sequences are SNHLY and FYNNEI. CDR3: CASSGTAGVF. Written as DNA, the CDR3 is TGTGCCAGCAGCGGGACAGCAGGGGTCTTC.

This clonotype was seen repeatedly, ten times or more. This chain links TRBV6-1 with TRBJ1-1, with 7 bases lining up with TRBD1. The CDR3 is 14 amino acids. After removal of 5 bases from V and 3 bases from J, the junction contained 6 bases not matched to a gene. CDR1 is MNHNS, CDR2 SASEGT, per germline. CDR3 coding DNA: TGTGCCAGCAGTAGAACAGGGGAGGACACTGAAGCTTTCTTT. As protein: CASSRTGEDTEAFF.

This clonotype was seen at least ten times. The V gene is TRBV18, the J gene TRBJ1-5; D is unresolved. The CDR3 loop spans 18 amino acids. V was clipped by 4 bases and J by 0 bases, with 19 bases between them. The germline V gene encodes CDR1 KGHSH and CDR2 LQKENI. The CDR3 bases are TGTGCCAGCTCACTGACGGGCGCGCACGAATATAGCAATCAGCCCCAGCATTTT. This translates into CASSLTGAHEYSNQPQHF.

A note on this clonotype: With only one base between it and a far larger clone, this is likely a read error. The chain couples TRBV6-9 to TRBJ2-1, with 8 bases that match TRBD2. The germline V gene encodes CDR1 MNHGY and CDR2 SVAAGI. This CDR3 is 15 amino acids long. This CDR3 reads CASSYGAGGYNGQFF. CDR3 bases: TGTGCCAGCAGTTACGGTGCGGGAGGCTACAATGGGCAGTTCTTC.